Listed below are T cell receptor beta chains from one sample, sequenced in a study of T-cell reconstitution after alpha-beta-depleted transplantation in children. TCRdb re-analysed the PCR reads in MiXCR, keeping a single row per CDR3 protein. The table records 350,000 to 500,000 distinct CDR3 sequences, around two fifths of them present only once. The source material was PBMCs, sampled before TCRalphabeta/CD19-depleted stem cell transplant. These receptor sequences come from a girl aged 2 to 9 with aplastic anemia, due to receive a stem cell transplant. Both conserved end residues are part of each CDR3. Each record gives: V gene, D gene, J gene, CDR3 length, clone size, CDR3 protein. A D gene is named only where the DNA matches it firmly. A row's size may be missing; if present it is once, few, many or a size class.

>TRBV6-5|-|TRBJ2-5|16|-
CASSYRVGFLQETQYF
>TRBV20-1|TRBD1|TRBJ2-7|15|many
CSAPKPGTGSYEQYF
>TRBV6-5|TRBD1|TRBJ1-6|16|-
CASSSPKGARRSPLHF
>TRBV20-1|-|TRBJ2-3|16|few
CSARVLDSSGTDTQYF
>TRBV19|-|TRBJ2-4|14|-
CASSIRRAEDIQYF
>TRBV4-1|TRBD2|TRBJ2-1|17|-
CASSQVLIAGGYNEQFF
>TRBV25-1|-|TRBJ2-7|12|-
CASQADGYEQYF
>TRBV29-1|TRBD2|TRBJ2-1|13|many
CSALREGPGEQFF
>TRBV10-3|-|TRBJ1-5|13|few
CAISEGGNQPQHF
>TRBV9|-|TRBJ2-1|12|many
CASSPDYNEQFF
>TRBV18|TRBD1|TRBJ2-3|15|-
CASSPQTGYADTQYF
>TRBV9|-|TRBJ2-1|13|-
CASSGLKYNEQFF
>TRBV5-1|TRBD1|TRBJ2-7|16|-
CASSLGGQRGNYEQYF
>TRBV11-2|TRBD2|TRBJ2-2|15|-
CASSFERGAPGELFF
>TRBV20-1|-|TRBJ1-6|14|-
CSATTGTYNSPLHF
>TRBV5-4|-|TRBJ2-3|14|few
CASSLGGSSDTQYF
>TRBV28|-|TRBJ1-2|13|many
CASNWGRLNGYTF
>TRBV20-1|TRBD2|TRBJ2-7|16|few
CSARAGTISPVDEQYF
>TRBV20-1|-|TRBJ1-1|15|-
CSAFQLQGPNTEAFF
>TRBV20-1|-|TRBJ1-4|12|few
CSARQFNEKLFF
>TRBV9|-|TRBJ1-1|15|few
CASSVGPGGGTEAFF